The entry below describes one T cell receptor (beta chain). This sample is part of a study of blood T cell repertoires in COVID-19. Study context: In each case, the material was cDNA or gDNA derived from T cells, B-cell-depleted T cells, or PBMCs.

Produced via immunoSEQ multiplex PCR; TCRdb's table is partial and in-frame only. The sample shows around 290,000 clones, around 86% of them seen only once. The CDR3 runs to 16 residues. The V segment lost 1 base and the J segment 7 bases; nucleotides outside the gene matches: 9. Germline V lookup: CDR1 LGHNA, CDR2 YSLEER. Resolution of symptoms, clearance, or two negative PCRs was present in recovered Cohort 3 donors. Sequencing was performed on PBMCs or T cells enriched from blood (not recorded which). This TCR was recovered from a woman aged 40 to 50 who had recovered from COVID-19. V gene TRBV4-3 combines with J gene TRBJ2-3; 9 bases line up with TRBD1. CDR3 amino acids: CASSQVGTGRLYTQYF. For the CDR3, the DNA is TGCGCCAGCAGCCAAGTCGGGACAGGGAGACTTTATACGCAGTATTTT.